One sample yielded the 26 T cell receptor beta chains listed below, sequenced in a study of T-cell reconstitution after alpha-beta-depleted transplantation in children listed by TCRdb under 2016. The treatment or condition label of this sample denotes: allogeneic hematopoietic cell transplantation with graft depleted of TCRalphabeta T cells and CD19 B cells. Receptor amplification or capture employed PCR. TCRdb records Illumina HiSeq 2500 as the sequencer. Molecular barcoding was employed in the preparation of TCR libraries, with unique molecular identifiers being used to normalize TCRbeta repertoire quantification. In-frame beta chains were kept once TCRdb had trimmed the public reads at Q25 with fastp and called clones with MiXCR. Each entry is one CDR3 protein sequence, shown with its most common DNA and genes. The sample table contains 200,000 to 250,000 distinct CDR3 sequences; only one count was recorded for about 8.4% of them. About a third of the sample lies in the top ten.

The specimen comprised PBMCs, mostly from graft donor cells, sampled 360 days after TCRalphabeta/CD19-depleted stem cell transplant. Receptor source: a male patient aged 2 to 10 who had a stem cell transplant for acute myeloid leukemia, so the T cells may come from the graft donor.

The V gene is TRBV10-3, the J gene TRBJ2-5; the D gene is possibly TRBD2 (6 bases). With 3 bases removed from V and 5 bases from J, the gap between germline ends came to 10 bases. Germline assignment: CDR1 ENHRY and CDR2 SYGVKD. The CDR3 sequence is 13 residues long. The CDR3 is CAISDSSGETQYF. CDR3 sequence (DNA): TGTGCCATCAGTGATTCGAGCGGGGAGACCCAGTACTTC.

This clonotype has more than one count but fewer than ten. The chain couples TRBV5-1 to TRBJ1-1; the D gene is possibly TRBD1 (6 bases). Germline V gene data show CDR1 as SGHRS and CDR2 as YFSETQ. This CDR3 comprises 15 residues. The CDR3 bases are TGCGCTTCGAGGCAGGGGCATTCCATGAACACTGAAGCTTTCTTT. This encodes CASRQGHSMNTEAFF.

The rearrangement links TRBV6-1 to TRBJ1-4; D uncertain. The CDR3 loop spans 16 amino acids. Looked up from germline, CDR1 is MNHNS and CDR2 is SASEGT. Trimming removed 3 bases at V and 7 bases at J, with 18 bases between. The CDR3 loop reads CASSEKASGKGEKLFF. In DNA, the CDR3 is TGTGCCAGCAGTGAGAAGGCGTCGGGGAAGGGTGAAAAACTGTTTTTT.

V gene TRBV4-3 combines with J gene TRBJ1-1; D might be TRBD1 (5 bases). Per germline, CDR1 LGHNA and CDR2 YSLEER. V dropped 0 bases and J dropped 5 bases, with 13 bases sitting between them. The CDR3 runs 15 residues. CDR3 residues: CASSQDHLGGTEAFF. Written as DNA, the CDR3 is TGCGCCAGCAGCCAAGATCACCTCGGGGGAACTGAAGCTTTCTTT.

There are many counts of this clonotype. The J gene is TRBJ2-1, the V gene TRBV13; 13 positions agree with TRBD2. V dropped 0 bases and J dropped 4; count of bases not matched to a gene: 12. The germline V gene has CDR1 PRHDT and CDR2 FYEKMQ (reference sequence). The CDR3 runs to 20 residues. This CDR3 reads CASSLGGLAGATGVYNEQFF. In nucleotides, the CDR3 is TGTGCCAGCAGCTTAGGAGGACTAGCGGGAGCTACAGGGGTATACAATGAGCAGTTCTTC. Combining the CDR3 with reference TRBV13 and TRBJ2-1 gives the whole variable domain AAGVIQSPRHLIKEKRETATLKCYPIPRHDTVYWYQQGPGQDPQFLISFYEKMQSDKGSIPDRFSAQQFSDYHSELNMSSLELGDSALYFCASSLGGLAGATGVYNEQFFGPGTRLTVL.

The sample holds many counts of this clonotype. This chain links TRBV5-1 with TRBJ2-3, with D possibly being TRBD1 or TRBD2 (5 bases each). This CDR3 comprises 16 residues. Germline loops: CDR1 SGHRS, CDR2 YFSETQ. Trimming took 5 bases from V and 0 from J, leaving 16 bases between them. The CDR3 here is CASRGTATPSTDTQYF. In DNA, the CDR3 is TGCGCCAGCAGAGGGACGGCCACCCCTAGCACAGATACGCAGTATTTT.

In its sample, this clonotype was seen many times. The chain recombines TRBV12-3 or TRBV12-4 with TRBJ2-5, with 10 bases fitting TRBD2. The CDR3 extends over 14 amino acids. The trim removed 6 bases at V and 2 bases at J, leaving 3 bases unmatched. CDR3 in DNA: TGTGCCAGCAGATCTAGCGGGGGACAAGAGACCCAGTACTTC. Its translation: CASRSSGGQETQYF.

The CDR3 here is CASSPPGQLNQPQHF. The CDR3 coding sequence is TGTGCCAGCAGTCCGCCCGGACAGTTGAATCAGCCCCAGCATTTT. This chain links TRBV12-3 or TRBV12-4 with TRBJ1-5; perhaps TRBD1 as D (6 bases). The ends were cut back, 5 bases at V and 4 bases at J, with 15 bases in the middle. The CDR3 has 15 residues.

The CDR3 is CASSTRDNEQFF. In DNA form, the CDR3 reads TGTGCCAGCAGTACAAGAGACAATGAGCAGTTCTTC. This chain connects TRBV12-3 or TRBV12-4 to TRBJ2-1; D remains unclear. V was shortened by 5 bases and J by 5 bases, with 7 bases between the two germline ends. This CDR3 region has 12 residues.

This clonotype was counted only a few times. The V call is TRBV7-2, the J call TRBJ2-7, with 7 bases fitting TRBD2. This CDR3 is 14 amino acids long. The germline gives CDR1 SGHTA, CDR2 FQGNSA. Trimming cost V 1 base and J 7 bases; bases outside gene matches: 7. The CDR3 is CASSLDRGGSEQYF. As DNA, the CDR3 is TGTGCCAGCAGCTTAGATCGGGGCGGGAGTGAGCAGTACTTC. Full variable domain (outside the CDR3, taken from reference TRBV7-2 and TRBJ2-7): GAGVSQSPSNKVTEKGKDVELRCDPISGHTALYWYRQSLGQGLEFLIYFQGNSAPDKSGLPSDRFSAERTGGSVSTLTIQRTQQEDSAVYLCASSLDRGGSEQYFGPGTRLTVT.

The chain couples TRBV12-3 or TRBV12-4 to TRBJ2-1; TRBD2 is a possible D gene (7 bases). CDR3 length equals 13 residues. The ends were cut back, 7 bases at V and 8 bases at J, with 15 bases in the middle. CDR3 loop: CASTLRGGDEQFF. As DNA, the CDR3 is TGTGCCAGCACCCTCAGAGGGGGGGATGAGCAGTTCTTC.

V is TRBV20-1 and J is TRBJ2-2, with 8 bases matching TRBD2. The germline CDR1 and CDR2 sequences are DFQATT and SNEGSKA (reference sequence). V dropped 1 base and J dropped 4; count of bases not matched to a gene: 5. This CDR3 is built from 15 residues. CDR3 sequence: CSARGGGRGTGELFF. The CDR3 DNA follows: TGCAGTGCTAGAGGCGGGGGGCGTGGCACCGGGGAGCTGTTTTTT.

A few counts support this clonotype. The chain uses TRBV10-2 and TRBJ2-7, with no clear D. The CDR3 consists of 11 residues. The V gene's germline CDR1 is WSHSY and CDR2 SAAADI. Trimming removed 8 bases from V and 7 bases from J, with 12 bases in between. CDR3 bases: TGCGCCAGCTGGGGTTCTTTGGAGCAGTACTTC. Protein: CASWGSLEQYF.

This clonotype was detected ten times or more. This chain connects TRBV12-3 or TRBV12-4 to TRBJ2-3; D is uncertain. V was trimmed by 2 bases and J by 4 bases, leaving 7 bases between them. CDR3 length equals 13 residues. CDR3 bases: TGTGCCAGCAGTTTAAGGGATCCAGATACGCAGTATTTT. Translating it yields CASSLRDPDTQYF.

This clonotype has just a few counts. This chain uses TRBV6-4 with TRBJ1-5, with TRBD1 as a possible D gene (6 bases). The CDR3 length is 14 residues. CDR1 MRHNA and CDR2 SNTAGT come from the germline V gene. V was trimmed by 6 bases and J by 4 bases, leaving 13 bases between them. CDR3 loop: CASSEQGGNQPQHF. Here the CDR3 DNA reads TGTGCCAGCAGCGAACAGGGTGGGAATCAGCCCCAGCATTTT.

This clonotype was seen a few times. The chain carries TRBV3-1 and TRBJ2-6; D ambiguous. The ends were cut back, 1 base at V and 2 bases at J, with 6 bases in the middle. Germline CDR1 reads LGHDT; CDR2 reads YNNKEL (reference sequence). The CDR3 is made up of 15 amino acids. CDR3 nucleotides: TGTGCCAGCAGCCAAGGCAGAGCTGGGGCCAACGTCCTGACTTTC. Translated, it gives CASSQGRAGANVLTF. The whole variable domain, filled in from reference TRBV3-1 and TRBJ2-6, reads DTAVSQTPKYLVTQMGNDKSIKCEQNLGHDTMYWYKQDSKKFLKIMFSYNNKELIINETVPNRFSPKSPDKAHLNLHINSLELGDSAVYFCASSQGRAGANVLTFGAGSRLTVL.

J is TRBJ2-3 and V is TRBV12-3 or TRBV12-4; 9 bases align to TRBD2. This CDR3 has 15 residues. V dropped 7 bases and J dropped 6; count of bases not matched to a gene: 11. The CDR3 loop is CASTLAGTVVDTQYF. The CDR3 DNA reads as TGTGCCAGCACTCTAGCGGGGACGGTCGTCGATACGCAGTATTTT.

There are a few counts of this clonotype. The chain is built from TRBV6-6 and TRBJ1-5; no firm D call. Per the germline V gene, CDR1 is MNHNY and CDR2 is SVGAGI (reference sequence). The CDR3 contains 11 residues. The V and J ends lost 11 bases and 7 bases respectively, with 12 bases between them. CDR3 DNA sequence: TGTGCCTCCGGACGGGTCCAGCCCCAGCATTTT. The encoded protein is CASGRVQPQHF.

This clonotype occurred many times. This sequence joins TRBV24-1 and TRBJ2-1, with TRBD1 matching 10 bases. This CDR3 is built from 15 residues. Germline V gives CDR1 KGHDR, CDR2 SFDVKD. Losses at the gene ends were 5 bases for V and 7 bases for J; bases not matched to a gene: 7. The CDR3 DNA sequence: TGTGCCACCAGTGCGGGGACAGGGGTAGGAAATGAGCAGTTCTTC. Translating gives CATSAGTGVGNEQFF.

This clonotype was picked up a small number of times. The V and J genes are TRBV12-3 or TRBV12-4 and TRBJ1-3; TRBD1 is a possible D gene (6 bases). CDR3 length: 14 residues. V dropped 6 bases and J dropped 2 bases, with 11 bases sitting between them. The CDR3 coding sequence is TGTGCCAGCAGGAGGACAGACCCTGGAAACACCATATATTTT. This codes for CASRRTDPGNTIYF.

The chain carries TRBV7-6 and TRBJ2-1, with D possibly called TRBD1 or TRBD2 (5 bases each). The CDR3 is 15 residues long. The germline CDR1 and CDR2 sequences are SGHVS and FNYEAQ. V was pared by 1 base and J by 6 bases, with 13 bases between. CDR3 residues: CASSLGGAAGNEQFF. CDR3 bases: TGTGCCAGCAGCTTAGGTGGGGCCGCGGGCAATGAGCAGTTCTTC.

In its sample, this clonotype was seen many times. The chain links TRBV5-1 to TRBJ1-2, with TRBD1 as a possible D gene (5 bases). The V end lost 0 bases, the J end lost 3 bases, and 9 bases lay between the germline ends. The CDR3 contains 14 residues. CDR1 and CDR2 (germline): SGHRS, YFSETQ. The CDR3 is CASSLAGTDYGYTF. Written as DNA, the CDR3 is TGCGCCAGCAGCTTGGCGGGGACGGACTATGGCTACACCTTC.

This clonotype appeared a few times. This chain connects TRBV7-2 to TRBJ2-2; D uncertain. The CDR3 is made up of 14 amino acids. The V gene's germline CDR1 is SGHTA and CDR2 FQGNSA. V gave up 1 base and J gave up 3 bases, with 6 bases separating them. CDR3 nucleotides: TGTGCCAGCAGCTTAGTGGGCCACACCGGGGAGCTGTTTTTT. Amino acids: CASSLVGHTGELFF.

This rearrangement joins TRBV5-6 to TRBJ2-1, with TRBD1 matching 9 bases. The CDR3 extends over 15 amino acids. The ends lost 4 bases at V and 7 bases at J; junction bases unmatched: 9. Germline assignment: CDR1 SGHDT and CDR2 YYEEEE. DNA of the CDR3: TGTGCCAGCAGCCCGGACAGGGGATTGGGGAATGAGCAGTTCTTC. It yields the protein CASSPDRGLGNEQFF.

J is TRBJ2-7 and V is TRBV12-3 or TRBV12-4; D tentatively reads TRBD1 or TRBD2 (5 bases each). The CDR3 has 13 residues. V gave up 6 bases and J gave up 6 bases, with 15 bases separating them. The CDR3 DNA follows: TGTGCCAGCAGAGCCCCCGGGGCCCGCGAGCAGTACTTC. Its protein is CASRAPGAREQYF.

The table lists this clonotype with many counts. J is TRBJ2-3 and V is TRBV11-2; D is tentatively TRBD1 or TRBD2 (5 bases each). CDR3 size: 16 residues. Germline V gives CDR1 SGHAT, CDR2 FQNNGV. V was trimmed by 2 bases and J by 5 bases, leaving 17 bases between them. The CDR3, as DNA: TGTGCCAGCAGCTTATCGTCCTTCGGGGCTGGAGATACGCAGTATTTT. The encoded protein is CASSLSSFGAGDTQYF.